This T cell receptor beta chain was retrieved from a study of blood T cell repertoires in COVID-19. Study background: The analysed material was cDNA or gDNA that came from T cells, B-cell-depleted T cells, or PBMCs.

About this clone itself: This same CDR3 is encoded by further DNA sequences in the sample.

In the authors' workflow: The assay estimated nucleated cells by amplifying reference gene primers. TCRdb's copy holds only in-frame clones and misses some; the assay was immunoSEQ multiplex PCR. V and J calls and clone size are as listed in that table; D and trimming were resolved from the DNA. The sample holds 110,000 or so clones, under 85% seen once. Sequenced material: peripheral blood. The TCR was taken from a woman aged 70 to 79 with acute or convalescent COVID-19.

Here the CDR3 DNA reads TGTGCCAGCAGCCTCCGGGGGACCGGGGAGCTGTTTTTT. Translated: CASSLRGTGELFF. The chain combines TRBV6-4 with TRBJ2-2, with TRBD2 as a possible D gene (6 bases). The CDR3 is 13 amino acids. The V gene's germline CDR1 is MRHNA and CDR2 SNTAGT. The ends were cut back, 6 bases at V and 5 bases at J, with 10 bases in the middle.